The present entry profiles one TCR beta chain with its context. Its antigen is not known. Every sample yielded at least 6.5 million isolated PBMCs. This CDR3 comprises 14 residues. CDR1 MNHEY and CDR2 SVGAGI come from the germline V gene. The V and J ends lost 5 bases and 3 bases respectively, with 13 bases between them. This sample was taken from a study of blood T cells in healthy people across ages. General study results and limits: Roughly linear age-related decline in beta diversity appeared, significant by age 40.

The authors ran a second PCR of about 6 to 11 cycles using a sample-barcoded 5' primer and a J-beta primer mix. One entry per CDR3 protein results from TCRdb running MiXCR on the 5' RACE reads. The sample comprises some 1,800,000 distinct CDR3 sequences, around 42% of which are singletons, and 23% rests with the top ten. This sequence joins TRBV6-5 and TRBJ1-1; the D is unclear. Sequenced: blood. This TCR was sampled from a human donor in good health. The DNA for the CDR3 is TGTGCCAGCAGTACGCAGGTGGGAGACACTGAAGCTTTCTTT. Its protein is CASSTQVGDTEAFF.